In this sample, the clone carrying this T cell receptor (beta chain) turned up many times. As yet, its antigen is unknown. The germline gene is not matched at one end of the junction; a read error may be the cause. Germline values: CDR1 MNHGY, CDR2 SAAAGT. The CDR3 covers 16 residues. TCRdb called clones again from the PCR reads with MiXCR. The data contain tens of thousands of clones, 15% to 20% of them singletons. Before thyroid surgery, none of the patients had received any treatment. These data come from a study of metastatic and nonmetastatic thyroid tumors. Study-wide background: It was across blood and tumor or nodule tissue from malignant and benign thyroid patients that repertoires were compared.

General study findings and limits: The study reportedly found significantly higher TCR beta diversity in malignant thyroid tumors than benign nodules, in blood and tumor.

The source of this sequence is a female donor with papillary thyroid cancer or a benign thyroid nodule (not recorded which). Some clones in this sample may be carry-over from other donors' samples. The V call is TRBV6-8, the J call TRBJ1-4; TRBD1 aligns across 10 bases. The sample comprised tumor tissue. CDR3 nucleotide sequence: TGTGCCAGCAGTTGGACAGGGGGGGAGCCATCTGAAGAACTGTTTTTT. It is translated as CASSWTGGEPSEELFF.